The clone carrying this TCR beta chain appeared a few times. The record originates from a study of cytomegalovirus exposure and HLA in healthy donors. The PCR employed 60 Vbeta primers together with 13 Jbeta primers. The assay was immunoSEQ multiplex PCR, and TCRdb's table has in-frame clones only and misses some. The table records tens of thousands of clones, 75% of them present only once. CDR1 and CDR2 from the germline V gene are SGHDT and YYEEEE. Trimming at V came to 3 bases and at J to 5 bases, leaving 6 bases not matched to a gene. The CDR3 covers 15 residues. This chain links TRBV5-6 with TRBJ2-3; 10 bases line up with TRBD1. Sequenced: PBMCs. The source of this sequence is a middle-aged woman in good health and CMV-seropositive. The CDR3 loop reads CASSSKRTGGDTQYF. As DNA, the CDR3 is TGTGCCAGCAGCTCGAAAAGGACAGGGGGAGATACGCAGTATTTT.